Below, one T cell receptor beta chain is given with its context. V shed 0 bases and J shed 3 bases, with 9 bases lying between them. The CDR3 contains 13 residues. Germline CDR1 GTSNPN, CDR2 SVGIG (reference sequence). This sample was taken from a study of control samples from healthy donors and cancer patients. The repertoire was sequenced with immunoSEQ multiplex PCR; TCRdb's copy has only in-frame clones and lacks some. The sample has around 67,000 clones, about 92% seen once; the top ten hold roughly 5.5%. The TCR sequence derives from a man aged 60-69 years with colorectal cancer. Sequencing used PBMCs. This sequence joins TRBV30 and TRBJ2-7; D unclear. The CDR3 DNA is TGTGCCTGGAGTGTACCCCCTCTCTACGAGCAGTACTTC. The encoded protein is CAWSVPPLYEQYF.